The 20 T cell receptor beta chains below come from one sample, sequenced in a study of OX40 agonist ivuxolimab in advanced cancers. Here immunoSEQ multiplex PCR was the method, and the copy in TCRdb shows in-frame clones only, minus some. The table records 67,000 or so clones, approximately 90% of them present only once. This specimen was CD4+ or CD8+ T cells sorted from blood, taken in a trial of the OX40 agonist ivuxolimab. These receptors were taken from an adult with an advanced solid tumor such as melanoma, head and neck, liver or kidney cancer.

The chain is built from TRBV7-2 and TRBJ2-3; 13 nucleotides align to TRBD2. The CDR3 totals 18 residues. Germline V gives CDR1 SGHTA, CDR2 FQGNSA. Trimming at V came to 2 bases and at J to 7 bases, leaving 12 bases not matched to a gene. The CDR3, as DNA: TGTGCCAGCAGCTTAACCCGCCCGACTAGCGGGAGGACCAATACGCAGTATTTT. This codes for CASSLTRPTSGRTNTQYF.

The chain employs TRBV5-1 and TRBJ2-7; 13 nucleotides match TRBD2. Germline V gene lookup returns CDR1 SGHRS and CDR2 YFSETQ. V shed 5 bases, J shed 0 bases, and the junction held 14 bases outside the gene matches. There are 19 residues in the CDR3. CDR3 residues: CASSVPGTSGTRPSYEQYF. The CDR3 nucleotides are TGCGCCAGCAGTGTCCCCGGGACTAGCGGGACGCGTCCCTCCTACGAGCAGTACTTC.

The CDR3 region has the DNA TGTGCCTGGACTCGGGGGAGTAATGATGAGCAGTTCTTC. As protein: CAWTRGSNDEQFF. The V gene is TRBV30, the J gene TRBJ2-1; tentatively, D is TRBD2 (6 bases). CDR3 length: 13 amino acids. Germline V lookup: CDR1 GTSNPN, CDR2 SVGIG (reference sequence). Trimming stripped 4 bases from V and 8 bases from J, with 15 bases between.

This clone was detected only once. The genes are TRBV25-1 and TRBJ2-5; D uncertain. Trimming removed 7 bases at V and 5 bases at J, with 20 bases between. This CDR3 is 15 amino acids long. Germline V gene sequence: CDR1 MGHDK, CDR2 SYGVNS. The CDR3 DNA reads TGTGCCAGCACCCCACTCGTAGGGTTGGGGGAGACCCAGTACTTC. Protein sequence: CASTPLVGLGETQYF.

This clone was observed a single time. This chain joins TRBV20-1 and TRBJ2-4, with D hard to call. The CDR3 is made up of 10 amino acids. Trimming shortened V by 8 bases and J by 12 bases, and 14 bases separated the two germline ends. Germline-derived CDR1 and CDR2 are DFQATT and SNEGSKA (reference sequence). As DNA, the CDR3 is TGCAGTAATAGACTGACCCATCAGTACTTC. Translating it yields CSNRLTHQYF.

This clone was seen a single time. The V call is TRBV10-3, the J call TRBJ2-1; 12 nucleotides match TRBD2. The CDR3 totals 18 residues. Unmatched junction bases numbered 10, after V lost 0 bases and J lost 7 bases. Germline CDR1 and CDR2: ENHRY and SYGVKD. CDR3 loop: CAISESLAGGRSSNEQFF. CDR3 DNA sequence: TGTGCCATCAGTGAGTCTCTAGCGGGAGGGAGGTCATCTAATGAGCAGTTCTTC.

This clone has just a few counts. J is TRBJ1-3 and V is TRBV6-5; D not resolved. Trimming removed 7 bases at V and 3 bases at J, with 10 bases between. This CDR3 contains 13 residues. Germline CDR1 is MNHEY and CDR2 is SVGAGI. The CDR3 is CASIVPGGNTIYF. DNA of the CDR3: TGTGCCAGCATCGTCCCTGGTGGAAACACCATATATTTT.

This chain connects TRBV6-6 to TRBJ2-1; tentative D call: TRBD2 (6 bases). Between the trimmed V and J ends, which lost 6 bases and 4 bases, there was a span of 10 bases. This CDR3 is 13 amino acids long. Germline V CDR1 and CDR2: MNHNY, SVGAGI (reference sequence). CDR3 DNA sequence: TGTGCCAGCAGGCCGGGGGTTTACAATGAGCAGTTCTTC. Protein product: CASRPGVYNEQFF.

The rearrangement links TRBV2 to TRBJ2-3; D not certain. The CDR3 runs to 14 residues. Trimming left V 5 bases short and J 0 bases short, with 9 bases between. In germline, CDR1 is SNHLY, CDR2 FYNNEI. CDR3 coding DNA: TGTGCCAGCAGTCGCACGACTAGCACAGATACGCAGTATTTT. Translation gives CASSRTTSTDTQYF.

The CDR3 nucleotides are TGTGCCAGCAGCGAAACACTAGCGGGAGGGCCGGGGGAGCAGTTCTTC. This encodes CASSETLAGGPGEQFF. The chain combines TRBV7-9 with TRBJ2-1; 13 nucleotides agree with TRBD2. Germline CDR1 is SEHNR and CDR2 is FQNEAQ (reference sequence). V lost 5 bases, J lost 10 bases, and 11 bases stayed unmatched. The CDR3 is made up of 16 amino acids.

The gene calls are TRBV4-2 and TRBJ2-3; the D gene is possibly TRBD1 (6 bases). The CDR3 length is 15 residues. The V gene lost 0 bases and the J gene lost 3 bases, with 10 bases spanning the gap. Germline-derived CDR1 and CDR2 are LGHNA and YNFKEQ. The DNA of the CDR3 is TGTGCCAGCAGCCAAGACTACAGGGTGACAGATACGCAGTATTTT. Translated: CASSQDYRVTDTQYF.

The rearrangement links TRBV6-6 to TRBJ1-2; 7 nucleotides match TRBD1. The CDR3 loop spans 14 amino acids. The germline gives CDR1 MNHNY, CDR2 SVGAGI (reference sequence). V trimming: 1 base; J trimming: 4 bases; junction bases outside the gene matches: 3. In nucleotides, the CDR3 is TGTGCCAGCAGTTACTTCCGGGACAGCTATGGCTACACCTTC. Protein: CASSYFRDSYGYTF.

The chain has TRBV7-9 and TRBJ2-5; 9 bases are a match to TRBD1. This CDR3 spans 15 amino acids. Germline V lookup: CDR1 SEHNR, CDR2 FQNEAQ (reference sequence). The ends lost 2 bases at V and 7 bases at J; junction bases unmatched: 8. CDR3 region: CASSLTGGAGRTQYF. CDR3 bases: TGTGCCAGCAGCTTAACAGGGGGCGCGGGGAGGACCCAGTACTTC.

The sample holds a few counts of this clone. The chain uses TRBV18 and TRBJ2-7, with D possibly called TRBD1 or TRBD2 (5 bases each). The CDR3 loop spans 15 amino acids. CDR1 and CDR2 (germline): KGHSH, LQKENI. Trimming shortened V by 0 bases and J by 7 bases, and 16 bases separated the two germline ends. The CDR3 sequence: CASSPPSGTTREQYF. CDR3 DNA: TGTGCCAGCTCACCACCATCCGGGACCACCCGGGAGCAGTACTTC.

The V call is TRBV11-2, the J call TRBJ2-5, with 8 positions matching TRBD1. The CDR3 loop spans 15 amino acids. CDR1 is SGHAT, CDR2 FQNNGV, per germline. V shed 5 bases, J shed 3 bases, and the junction held 8 bases outside the gene matches. The CDR3 bases are TGTGCCAGCAGCAAGACAGGGGATCGTGAAGAGACCCAGTACTTC. It codes for CASSKTGDREETQYF.

Comments on this clone: At one boundary the junction diverges from the germline segment, which might be a read error. The chain combines TRBV7-2 with TRBJ1-3; D not certain. Per the germline V gene, CDR1 is SGHTA and CDR2 is FQGNSA. The CDR3 sequence is 15 residues long. The CDR3: CASSLATSAGNTIYF. As DNA, the CDR3 is TGTGCCAGCAGCTTAGCAACGTCCGCTGGCAACACCATATATTTT.

This chain connects TRBV19 to TRBJ1-5; 10 bases line up with TRBD1. Germline V lookup: CDR1 LNHDA, CDR2 SQIVND (reference sequence). V was clipped by 11 bases and J by 2 bases; unmatched bases: 9. There are 15 residues in the CDR3. CDR3: CAGGRQGAGNQPQHF. In DNA form, the CDR3 reads TGTGCCGGGGGTCGACAGGGGGCTGGCAATCAGCCCCAGCATTTT.

The chain recombines TRBV11-2 with TRBJ2-2; tentatively, D is TRBD2 (6 bases). The V and J ends lost 6 bases and 5 bases respectively, with 13 bases between them. Germline loops: CDR1 SGHAT, CDR2 FQNNGV. The CDR3 spans 14 residues. The CDR3 DNA is TGTGCCAGCAGAAACCGGGACTTTACCGGGGAGCTGTTTTTT. This encodes CASRNRDFTGELFF. Based on the CDR3 plus reference TRBV11-2 and TRBJ2-2, the full variable domain is EAGVAQSPRYKIIEKRQSVAFWCNPISGHATLYWYQQILGQGPKLLIQFQNNGVVDDSQLPKDRFSAERLKGVDSTLKIQPAKLEDSAVYLCASRNRDFTGELFFGEGSRLTVL.

The chain is built from TRBV19 and TRBJ2-5, with 8 bases that match TRBD2. Per germline, CDR1 LNHDA and CDR2 SQIVND (reference sequence). The junction had 8 bases not matched to a gene; V was cut back by 7 bases and J by 7 bases. This CDR3 region has 13 residues. The CDR3 coding sequence is TGTGCCAGTATGGGACTAGATTTAGGGACCCAGTACTTC. It translates to CASMGLDLGTQYF.

CDR3 loop: CASSSRRDGYTF. DNA of the CDR3: TGTGCCAGCAGTTCTAGGCGAGATGGCTACACCTTC. The genes are TRBV28 and TRBJ1-2, with no clear D. CDR3 length: 12 amino acids. Trimming cost V 4 bases and J 6 bases, with 9 bases left between them. The germline gives CDR1 MDHEN, CDR2 SYDVKM.